The rows below give T cell receptor beta chains drawn from one sample of a study of blood T cell repertoires in COVID-19. Using immunoSEQ multiplex PCR, the repertoire was profiled, and TCRdb retains in-frame clones only, with some absent. The data show fewer than 75,000 clones, roughly 86% seen once. The sample taken for sequencing was peripheral blood. The receptors stem from a man between 60 and 75 years old with acute or convalescent COVID-19. Each CDR3 is given with its conserved first and last residue. The order of the fields is V gene, D gene, J gene, clone size, CDR3 protein, CDR3 DNA. D genes are given only for firm matches. A clone size is listed for some rows: how often the clone was seen (once, few, many), or a class if it is expanded.

v_call: TRBV3-1/TRBV3-2; d_call: .; j_call: TRBJ2-7; clone_size: .; cdr3_aa: CASSQSWRGLYEQYF; cdr3_nt: TGTGCCAGCAGCCAATCTTGGAGGGGACTTTACGAGCAGTACTTC
v_call: TRBV7-9; d_call: TRBD1; j_call: TRBJ1-1; clone_size: few; cdr3_aa: CASSFDRGTEAFF; cdr3_nt: TGTGCCAGCAGCTTTGACAGGGGGACTGAAGCTTTCTTT
v_call: TRBV6-5; d_call: TRBD2; j_call: TRBJ2-3; clone_size: once; cdr3_aa: CASSAGGRGTDTQYF; cdr3_nt: TGTGCCAGCAGCGCGGGGGGGCGCGGCACAGATACGCAGTATTTT
v_call: TRBV30; d_call: .; j_call: TRBJ2-3; clone_size: .; cdr3_aa: CAWSVTHAGHTQYF; cdr3_nt: TGTGCCTGGAGTGTAACGCACGCGGGTCATACGCAGTATTTT
v_call: TRBV6-5; d_call: .; j_call: TRBJ2-7; clone_size: once; cdr3_aa: CASRLVQGSYEQYF; cdr3_nt: TGTGCCAGCAGACTGGTACAGGGTTCCTACGAGCAGTACTTC
v_call: TRBV27; d_call: .; j_call: TRBJ2-1; clone_size: .; cdr3_aa: CASTLRLNYGNEQFF; cdr3_nt: TGTGCCAGCACCTTACGGTTGAACTACGGCAATGAGCAGTTCTTC
v_call: TRBV7-2; d_call: TRBD1; j_call: TRBJ1-2; clone_size: .; cdr3_aa: CASRSLDRVYGYTF; cdr3_nt: TGTGCCAGCCGCTCCCTAGACAGGGTCTATGGCTACACCTTC
v_call: TRBV5-4; d_call: TRBD2; j_call: TRBJ2-3; clone_size: .; cdr3_aa: CASRRTSGGVDTQYF; cdr3_nt: TGTGCCAGCAGGCGAACTAGCGGGGGGGTTGATACGCAGTATTTT
v_call: TRBV3-1/TRBV3-2; d_call: .; j_call: TRBJ1-2; clone_size: .; cdr3_aa: CASSQASGAPGYTF; cdr3_nt: TGTGCCAGCAGCCAAGCGTCAGGGGCGCCTGGCTACACCTTC
v_call: TRBV5-6; d_call: TRBD1; j_call: TRBJ1-1; clone_size: .; cdr3_aa: CASSLAAGTGAMNTEAFF; cdr3_nt: TGTGCCAGCAGCTTGGCCGCTGGGACAGGGGCCATGAACACTGAAGCTTTCTTT
v_call: TRBV5-1; d_call: .; j_call: TRBJ1-1; clone_size: .; cdr3_aa: CASSDEGAEAFF; cdr3_nt: TGCGCCAGCAGCGACGAGGGGGCTGAAGCTTTCTTT
v_call: TRBV4-2; d_call: TRBD2; j_call: TRBJ2-6; clone_size: .; cdr3_aa: CASSQVAGMSGANVLTF; cdr3_nt: TGTGCCAGCAGCCAAGTAGCGGGAATGAGTGGGGCCAACGTCCTGACTTTC
v_call: TRBV6-4; d_call: .; j_call: TRBJ2-2; clone_size: .; cdr3_aa: CASRRTASLTGELFF; cdr3_nt: TGTGCCAGCAGAAGGACAGCTAGCCTCACCGGGGAGCTGTTTTTT
v_call: TRBV7-9; d_call: TRBD1; j_call: TRBJ2-7; clone_size: few; cdr3_aa: CASSLAPPGQGSYEQYF; cdr3_nt: TGTGCCAGCAGCTTGGCGCCCCCGGGACAGGGTTCCTACGAGCAGTACTTC
v_call: TRBV7-9; d_call: TRBD1; j_call: TRBJ1-1; clone_size: .; cdr3_aa: CASSQGQSTEAFF; cdr3_nt: TGTGCCAGCAGCCAGGGACAGTCCACTGAAGCTTTCTTT
v_call: TRBV7-9; d_call: .; j_call: TRBJ1-1; clone_size: .; cdr3_aa: CASSPSGLGNTEAFF; cdr3_nt: TGTGCCAGCAGCCCGTCAGGGTTAGGGAACACTGAAGCTTTCTTT
v_call: TRBV2; d_call: .; j_call: TRBJ1-1; clone_size: .; cdr3_aa: CASSENRSFEFF; cdr3_nt: TGTGCCAGCAGTGAAAATCGTAGTTTCGAGTTCTTT
v_call: TRBV5-1; d_call: .; j_call: TRBJ1-1; clone_size: .; cdr3_aa: CASSLVSVNTEAFF; cdr3_nt: TGCGCCAGCAGCTTGGTATCAGTGAACACTGAAGCTTTCTTT
v_call: TRBV7-2; d_call: .; j_call: TRBJ2-2; clone_size: .; cdr3_aa: CASSLVSDTGELFF; cdr3_nt: TGTGCCAGCAGCTTAGTCTCGGACACCGGGGAGCTGTTTTTT
v_call: TRBV29-1; d_call: TRBD1; j_call: TRBJ2-7; clone_size: .; cdr3_aa: CSVRDSSYEQYF; cdr3_nt: TGCAGCGTGAGGGACAGTTCTTACGAGCAGTACTTC
v_call: TRBV5-1; d_call: TRBD1; j_call: TRBJ1-3; clone_size: .; cdr3_aa: CASSLTTGGNTIYF; cdr3_nt: TGCGCCAGCAGCTTGACGACAGGGGGAAACACCATATATTTT
v_call: TRBV3-1/TRBV3-2; d_call: TRBD1; j_call: TRBJ1-6; clone_size: .; cdr3_aa: CASSQDDRGVSPLHF; cdr3_nt: TGTGCCAGCAGCCAAGATGACAGGGGTGTTTCACCCCTCCACTTT
v_call: TRBV9; d_call: TRBD1; j_call: TRBJ1-3; clone_size: .; cdr3_aa: CASSVTGAISGNTIYF; cdr3_nt: TGTGCCAGCAGCGTAACAGGGGCGATCTCTGGAAACACCATATATTTT
v_call: TRBV27; d_call: TRBD2; j_call: TRBJ2-3; clone_size: .; cdr3_aa: CASSSLSAGRTDTQYF; cdr3_nt: TGTGCCAGCAGCTCTCTCTCAGCGGGACGCACAGATACGCAGTATTTT
v_call: TRBV30; d_call: .; j_call: TRBJ2-7; clone_size: .; cdr3_aa: CAWSGPLAGSYEQYF; cdr3_nt: TGTGCCTGGAGTGGCCCTCTGGCAGGGTCCTACGAGCAGTACTTC
v_call: TRBV15; d_call: .; j_call: TRBJ1-4; clone_size: .; cdr3_aa: CATSRVGGGGGKLFF; cdr3_nt: TGTGCCACCAGCAGAGTAGGAGGAGGTGGTGGAAAACTGTTTTTT
v_call: TRBV10-3; d_call: TRBD1; j_call: TRBJ2-5; clone_size: .; cdr3_aa: CASRQGRGETQYF; cdr3_nt: TGTGCCAGCAGACAGGGACGGGGAGAGACCCAGTACTTC
v_call: TRBV5-1; d_call: TRBD1; j_call: TRBJ1-5; clone_size: .; cdr3_aa: CASSFTGGEVPSNQPQHF; cdr3_nt: TGCGCCAGCAGCTTCACAGGGGGCGAGGTACCAAGCAATCAGCCCCAGCATTTT